This T cell receptor (beta chain) was recovered during a study of T cells in pancreatic ductal adenocarcinoma. Study results and limitations: Tumor samples had fewer productive templates and 7.5 to 9.5-fold fewer unique clonotypes than blood. No significant tumor-blood clonality difference; means were about 0.11 and 0.078.

The selected patients with pancreatic ductal adenocarcinoma had surgery but no neoadjuvant therapy. About this clone itself: Its antigen is still unknown.

Only in-frame clones appear in the TCRdb table, and some are missing; sequencing was by immunoSEQ multiplex PCR. The table records roughly 100,000 clones, nearly 95% of them present only once. The ends were cut back, 3 bases at V and 2 bases at J, with 7 bases in the middle. The CDR3 contains 12 residues. Germline V lookup: CDR1 SQVTM, CDR2 ANQGSEA. This receptor was obtained from a human donor with pancreatic ductal adenocarcinoma. Sequenced input: PBMCs. The V gene is TRBV29-1, the J gene TRBJ1-2, with D unresolved. The CDR3 reads CSVEWQNYGYTF. The CDR3 coding sequence is TGCAGCGTTGAGTGGCAGAACTATGGCTACACCTTC.